Listed here are 32 T cell receptor beta chains from one sample, sequenced in a study of blood T cell repertoires in COVID-19. Sequenced by immunoSEQ multiplex PCR; TCRdb stores in-frame clones only, minus some. Of 200,000 or so clones in the sample, around 83% were seen once. The sample was PBMCs or T cells enriched from blood (not recorded which). These receptors all come from a woman aged 40 to 50 with acute COVID-19.

This chain links TRBV28 with TRBJ2-1; 9 nucleotides line up with TRBD2. The CDR3 has 15 residues. Per germline, CDR1 MDHEN and CDR2 SYDVKM. V shed 10 bases and J 3 bases; nucleotides not matched to a gene: 10. DNA for the CDR3: TGTGCCATCGCGCCGTCTAGCGGGAACTACAATGAGCAGTTCTTC. Translating it yields CAIAPSSGNYNEQFF.

This chain joins TRBV4-1 and TRBJ1-5, with D hard to call. The V gene's germline CDR1 is MGHRA and CDR2 YSYEKL. The CDR3 consists of 17 residues. V shed 0 bases and J shed 2 bases, with 14 bases lying between them. CDR3 in DNA: TGCGCCAGCAGCCAAGATCTCGAAAACTCGGGCAATCAGCCCCAGCATTTT. It is translated as CASSQDLENSGNQPQHF.

The chain is built from TRBV19 and TRBJ1-2; D is possibly TRBD1 (5 bases). The CDR3 runs to 13 residues. Between the trimmed V and J ends, which lost 7 bases and 2 bases, there was a span of 11 bases. Looked up from germline, CDR1 is LNHDA and CDR2 is SQIVND (reference sequence). CDR3 in amino acids: CASNVRVNYGYTF. For the CDR3, the DNA is TGTGCCAGTAACGTCAGGGTGAACTATGGCTACACCTTC.

The chain carries TRBV28 and TRBJ2-7; 7 bases map to TRBD1. The CDR3 is made up of 13 amino acids. Germline trimming cut 5 bases from V and 6 bases from J; bases unmatched to any gene: 7. Germline CDR1 is MDHEN and CDR2 is SYDVKM. The DNA of the CDR3 is TGTGCCAGCAGTAACAGGGGTGGCTCCGAGCAGTACTTC. Translation gives CASSNRGGSEQYF.

This clone was seen just once. This chain uses TRBV5-8 with TRBJ2-1; 7 nucleotides agree with TRBD2. The length of the CDR3 is 17 residues. Looked up from germline, CDR1 is SGHTS and CDR2 is YDEGEE. J was trimmed by 6 bases and V by 0 bases; bases with no gene match: 12. CDR3 amino acids: CASSLVLAALLINEQFF. CDR3 nucleotide sequence: TGTGCCAGCAGCTTGGTTCTAGCGGCATTGTTGATCAATGAGCAGTTCTTC. Looking up the rest from reference TRBV5-8 and TRBJ2-1 gives the full variable domain: EAGVTQSPTHLIKTRGQQATLRCSPISGHTSVYWYQQALGLGLQFLLWYDEGEERNRGNFPPRFSGRQFPNYSSELNVNALELEDSALYLCASSLVLAALLINEQFFGPGTRLTVL.

The genes are TRBV6-5 and TRBJ2-1; tentatively, D is TRBD1 (5 bases). Germline lookup yields CDR1 MNHEY and CDR2 SVGAGI. The CDR3 has 13 residues. The ends were cut back, 2 bases at V and 7 bases at J, with 9 bases in the middle. CDR3 amino acids: CASSYGKGNEQFF. DNA for the CDR3: TGTGCCAGCAGTTACGGGAAGGGGAATGAGCAGTTCTTC.

This chain joins TRBV10-3 and TRBJ2-7, with a tentative D call TRBD1 (5 bases). Trimming left V 3 bases short and J 0 bases short, with 15 bases between. CDR3 length equals 16 residues. The germline CDR1 and CDR2 sequences are ENHRY and SYGVKD. The CDR3 nucleotides are TGTGCCATCAGTGATGGGGCTGGCGGCAGCTCCTACGAGCAGTACTTC. Its protein is CAISDGAGGSSYEQYF.

This chain joins TRBV6-5 and TRBJ1-6, with 8 positions matching TRBD1. Germline values: CDR1 MNHEY, CDR2 SVGAGI. CDR3 length: 15 residues. Trimming removed 0 bases from V and 6 bases from J; junction bases left unmatched: 1. The CDR3 loop is CASSYSGQVNSPLHF. In DNA, the CDR3 is TGTGCCAGCAGTTACTCGGGACAGGTTAATTCACCCCTCCACTTT.

The chain recombines TRBV6-1 with TRBJ1-5, with TRBD1 identical over 9 bases. Germline V gives CDR1 MNHNS, CDR2 SASEGT. The CDR3 has 18 amino acids. V lost 4 bases and J lost 0; bases outside the gene matches: 10. CDR3 DNA sequence: TGTGCCAGCAGTGCCGGGACAGGGACTAGATATAGCAATCAGCCCCAGCATTTT. The encoded protein is CASSAGTGTRYSNQPQHF.

The chain links TRBV19 to TRBJ2-1, with a tentative D call TRBD1 (5 bases). Trimming left V 10 bases short and J 4 bases short, with 8 bases between. The CDR3 has 11 residues. Germline lookup yields CDR1 LNHDA and CDR2 SQIVND (reference sequence). CDR3: CATYRYNEQFF. DNA of the CDR3: TGTGCCACATACAGGTACAATGAGCAGTTCTTC.

This chain's CDR3 is CASSPGVENQPQHF. In DNA form, the CDR3 reads TGTGCCAGTAGCCCGGGGGTAGAGAATCAGCCCCAGCATTTT. The chain employs TRBV19 and TRBJ1-5; D may be TRBD1 (5 bases). V lost 6 bases, J lost 4 bases, and 13 bases lay in between. The CDR3 totals 14 residues. Per germline, CDR1 LNHDA and CDR2 SQIVND (reference sequence).

This clone was detected a few times. The chain links TRBV5-6 to TRBJ2-1; a possible D gene is TRBD1 (5 bases). Germline lookup yields CDR1 SGHDT and CDR2 YYEEEE. CDR3 length: 12 amino acids. Trimming cost V 4 bases and J 6 bases, with 8 bases left between them. CDR3 bases: TGTGCCAGCAGCGTAACAGGCAATGAGCAGTTCTTC. This gives the protein CASSVTGNEQFF.

The chain recombines TRBV14 with TRBJ1-6, with D uncertain. This CDR3 region has 13 residues. V lost 4 bases, J lost 8 bases, and 9 bases lay in between. Germline loops: CDR1 SGHDN, CDR2 FVKESK. The CDR3 region is CASSLYGDSPLHF. The CDR3 DNA is TGTGCCAGCAGCCTCTACGGGGATTCACCCCTCCACTTT.

The chain uses TRBV10-2 and TRBJ2-7, with 8 bases aligning to TRBD2. The germline CDR1 and CDR2 sequences are WSHSY and SAAADI. The V segment lost 3 bases and the J segment 0 bases; nucleotides outside the gene matches: 13. CDR3 length equals 18 residues. CDR3 in DNA: TGCGCCAGCAGTGATTTCGGGTCTAGCGGGCACAGCTCCTACGAGCAGTACTTC. Translating gives CASSDFGSSGHSSYEQYF.

This clone was counted a single time. This chain joins TRBV9 and TRBJ1-2, with TRBD1 identical over 9 bases. The CDR3 is made up of 14 amino acids. The V gene end was trimmed by 4 bases and the J gene end by 7 bases; junction bases not matched to a gene: 8. Germline lookup yields CDR1 SGDLS and CDR2 YYNGEE. CDR3 nucleotide sequence: TGTGCCAGCAGCACCCGGGACAGGGAGAGTGGCTACACCTTC. This sequence encodes CASSTRDRESGYTF.

J is TRBJ1-5 and V is TRBV28; tentatively, D is TRBD1 (5 bases). CDR1 is MDHEN and CDR2 is SYDVKM in the germline V gene. CDR3 length equals 15 residues. Trimming cost V 2 bases and J 3 bases, with 11 bases left between them. CDR3 sequence: CASSLDRTLNQPQHF. The CDR3 DNA reads TGTGCCAGCAGTTTAGACCGGACACTCAATCAGCCCCAGCATTTT.

The rearrangement links TRBV29-1 to TRBJ2-7, with D perhaps TRBD2 (5 bases). Germline CDR1 SQVTM, CDR2 ANQGSEA. CDR3 length: 10 amino acids. The V end lost 6 bases, the J end lost 7 bases, and 10 bases lay between the germline ends. This CDR3 is CSVGDREQYF. The DNA for the CDR3 is TGCAGCGTCGGGGATAGGGAGCAGTACTTC.

The gene calls are TRBV5-6 and TRBJ2-1, with 7 bases identical to TRBD1. Germline V lookup: CDR1 SGHDT, CDR2 YYEEEE. The CDR3 spans 15 residues. With V trimmed by 6 bases and J by 6 bases, 12 bases remained unmatched. The CDR3 sequence: CASNPRQGLRNEQFF. The CDR3 DNA sequence: TGTGCCAGCAACCCCCGACAGGGTCTGCGCAATGAGCAGTTCTTC.

V usage is TRBV7-2 and J usage is TRBJ2-7, with D perhaps TRBD2 (6 bases). The CDR3 loop spans 17 amino acids. Germline V gene data show CDR1 as SGHTA and CDR2 as FQGNSA. The V end lost 1 base, the J end lost 0 bases, and 16 bases lay between the germline ends. The CDR3: CASSLGLGAGGSYEQYF. CDR3 nucleotide sequence: TGTGCCAGCAGCTTAGGGTTAGGCGCCGGGGGCTCCTACGAGCAGTACTTC.

The chain employs TRBV7-2 and TRBJ1-3; D remains ambiguous. Germline CDR1 reads SGHTA; CDR2 reads FQGNSA. Trimming took off 1 base at V and 4 bases at J, with 8 bases between the two ends. The CDR3 loop spans 14 amino acids. The DNA for the CDR3 is TGTGCCAGCAGCTTAGGTCTAGGAGGAAACACCATATATTTT. As protein: CASSLGLGGNTIYF.

This clone was recorded once. The V and J genes are TRBV27 and TRBJ2-1; 14 bases fit TRBD2. The CDR3 consists of 17 residues. Germline values: CDR1 MNHEY, CDR2 SMNVEV (reference sequence). V shed 4 bases and J 6 bases; nucleotides not matched to a gene: 8. The CDR3 nucleotides are TGTGCCAGCAGTTCCCCGGGACTAGCGGGAGCACGCAATGAGCAGTTCTTC. Translation gives CASSSPGLAGARNEQFF.

This clone was seen more than once but under ten times. CDR3 region: CASILKRGGQTGRGNTIYF. DNA for the CDR3: TGTGCCAGCATCCTCAAACGCGGGGGGCAAACGGGTAGGGGAAACACCATATATTTT. The chain carries TRBV7-9 and TRBJ1-3; TRBD1 is a possible D gene (6 bases). The CDR3 length is 19 residues. The V and J ends lost 7 bases and 4 bases respectively, with 29 bases between them. Germline CDR1 and CDR2: SEHNR and FQNEAQ (reference sequence).

V gene TRBV28 combines with J gene TRBJ1-2; no reliable D call. This CDR3 contains 11 residues. Germline V CDR1 and CDR2: MDHEN, SYDVKM. Between the trimmed V and J ends, which lost 3 bases and 7 bases, there was a span of 6 bases. Written as DNA, the CDR3 is TGTGCCAGCAGTTTTGCGGGTGGCTACACCTTC. It codes for CASSFAGGYTF.

In this sample, this clone turned up once. The V gene is TRBV5-1, the J gene TRBJ1-4; D remains ambiguous. This CDR3 is 15 amino acids long. Trimming took off 3 bases at V and 3 bases at J, with 12 bases between the two ends. Germline V gives CDR1 SGHRS, CDR2 YFSETQ. CDR3 in DNA: TGCGCCAGCAGCTGGCTGTGGGGAGCTAATGAAAAACTGTTTTTT. This codes for CASSWLWGANEKLFF.

CDR3 protein: CAWSVVDRGSPNYGYTF. CDR3 DNA sequence: TGTGCCTGGAGTGTAGTGGACAGGGGCTCCCCTAACTATGGCTACACCTTC. The chain employs TRBV30 and TRBJ1-2, with 9 bases matching TRBD1. In germline, CDR1 is GTSNPN, CDR2 SVGIG (reference sequence). The CDR3 consists of 17 residues. Trimming cost V 0 bases and J 0 bases; bases outside gene matches: 8.

V and J are TRBV4-3 and TRBJ2-7; 11 bases fit TRBD1. The junction had 14 bases not matched to a gene; V was cut back by 3 bases and J by 4 bases. This CDR3 has 18 amino acids. CDR1 LGHNA and CDR2 YSLEER come from the germline V gene. The CDR3 loop is CASSQEAGTGGLWYEQYF. The CDR3 DNA reads as TGCGCCAGCAGCCAGGAAGCCGGGACAGGGGGACTTTGGTACGAGCAGTACTTC.

This clone was counted between two and nine times. The chain links TRBV12-3 or TRBV12-4 to TRBJ1-2; D uncertain. This CDR3 contains 12 residues. Trimming left V 3 bases short and J 7 bases short, with 9 bases between. The CDR3 region is CASSFGEGGYTF. Written as DNA, the CDR3 is TGTGCCAGCAGTTTTGGGGAGGGTGGCTACACCTTC.

The rearrangement uses TRBV5-4 and TRBJ1-2; TRBD1 is a possible D gene (6 bases). The CDR3 spans 15 residues. V lost 4 bases, J lost 7 bases, and 20 bases lay in between. Germline CDR1 is SGHNT and CDR2 is YYREEE (reference sequence). CDR3 coding DNA: TGTGCCAGCAGCAACGGCGGGGGCGCGAGTGGTGGCTACACCTTC. Translated, it gives CASSNGGGASGGYTF.

This clone was seen a single time. The V call is TRBV5-6, the J call TRBJ2-7; no reliable D call. Germline lookup yields CDR1 SGHDT and CDR2 YYEEEE. V was shortened by 2 bases and J by 7 bases, with 16 bases between the two germline ends. The CDR3 is made up of 14 amino acids. CDR3 sequence reads: CASSLPIGGSEQYF. CDR3 bases: TGTGCCAGCAGCTTACCCATCGGCGGTTCGGAGCAGTACTTC.

V gene TRBV29-1 combines with J gene TRBJ1-4, with D unclear. CDR1 and CDR2 from the germline V gene are SQVTM and ANQGSEA. This CDR3 spans 13 amino acids. Between the trimmed V and J ends, which lost 6 bases and 1 base, there was a span of 9 bases. CDR3 DNA sequence: TGCAGCGTGGGTCTAGGAACTAATGAAAAACTGTTTTTT. It yields the protein CSVGLGTNEKLFF.

The CDR3 DNA follows: TGTGCCACCCGACAAAGCGGGGTTTACGAAAAACTGTTTTTT. Its translation: CATRQSGVYEKLFF. The rearrangement links TRBV19 to TRBJ1-4; no reliable D call. CDR3 length equals 14 residues. CDR1 LNHDA and CDR2 SQIVND come from the germline V gene (reference sequence). Trimming removed 10 bases at V and 8 bases at J, with 20 bases between.

The rearrangement joins TRBV6-5 to TRBJ2-2; TRBD2 is a possible D gene (7 bases). V shed 2 bases and J shed 7 bases, with 14 bases lying between them. The CDR3 has 15 amino acids. Germline V gene data show CDR1 as MNHEY and CDR2 as SVGAGI. CDR3 residues: CASSYVGGQVGELFF. The DNA for the CDR3 is TGTGCCAGCAGTTACGTCGGGGGGCAGGTCGGGGAGCTGTTTTTT.